The present T cell receptor (beta chain) was sequenced within a study of blood T cell repertoires in COVID-19. On the study more broadly: Samples of COVID-19 (acute and convalescent) were obtained from the United States, Italy and Spain.

Donors were grouped by their self-reported clinical history. Two negative PCRs, clearance, or symptom resolution had been documented for recovered Cohort 3 donors. The CDR3 has 12 amino acids. Trimming pared 5 bases from V and 6 bases from J, leaving 10 bases between. Looked up from germline, CDR1 is LGHDT and CDR2 is YNNKEL (reference sequence). This clone has only one observation. As processed by the authors: Quantification of nucleated cells was approximated via reference gene primer amplification. Some clones are missing from TCRdb's copy, which holds only in-frame ones; the method was immunoSEQ multiplex PCR. V, J and clone size are taken as reported in that table, and D and trimming were inferred from the DNA itself. Of about 380,000 clones in the sample, approximately 89% are singletons; the top ten hold 1% to 1.5%.

This chain connects TRBV3-1 (or the pseudogene TRBV3-2) to TRBJ1-2; no definite D call. The sequenced sample consisted of PBMCs or T cells enriched from blood (not recorded which). The TCR comes from a man younger than 45 who had recovered from COVID-19. CDR3 in amino acids: CASSFPRDGYTF. The CDR3 DNA is TGTGCCAGCAGCTTCCCCCGGGATGGCTACACCTTC.